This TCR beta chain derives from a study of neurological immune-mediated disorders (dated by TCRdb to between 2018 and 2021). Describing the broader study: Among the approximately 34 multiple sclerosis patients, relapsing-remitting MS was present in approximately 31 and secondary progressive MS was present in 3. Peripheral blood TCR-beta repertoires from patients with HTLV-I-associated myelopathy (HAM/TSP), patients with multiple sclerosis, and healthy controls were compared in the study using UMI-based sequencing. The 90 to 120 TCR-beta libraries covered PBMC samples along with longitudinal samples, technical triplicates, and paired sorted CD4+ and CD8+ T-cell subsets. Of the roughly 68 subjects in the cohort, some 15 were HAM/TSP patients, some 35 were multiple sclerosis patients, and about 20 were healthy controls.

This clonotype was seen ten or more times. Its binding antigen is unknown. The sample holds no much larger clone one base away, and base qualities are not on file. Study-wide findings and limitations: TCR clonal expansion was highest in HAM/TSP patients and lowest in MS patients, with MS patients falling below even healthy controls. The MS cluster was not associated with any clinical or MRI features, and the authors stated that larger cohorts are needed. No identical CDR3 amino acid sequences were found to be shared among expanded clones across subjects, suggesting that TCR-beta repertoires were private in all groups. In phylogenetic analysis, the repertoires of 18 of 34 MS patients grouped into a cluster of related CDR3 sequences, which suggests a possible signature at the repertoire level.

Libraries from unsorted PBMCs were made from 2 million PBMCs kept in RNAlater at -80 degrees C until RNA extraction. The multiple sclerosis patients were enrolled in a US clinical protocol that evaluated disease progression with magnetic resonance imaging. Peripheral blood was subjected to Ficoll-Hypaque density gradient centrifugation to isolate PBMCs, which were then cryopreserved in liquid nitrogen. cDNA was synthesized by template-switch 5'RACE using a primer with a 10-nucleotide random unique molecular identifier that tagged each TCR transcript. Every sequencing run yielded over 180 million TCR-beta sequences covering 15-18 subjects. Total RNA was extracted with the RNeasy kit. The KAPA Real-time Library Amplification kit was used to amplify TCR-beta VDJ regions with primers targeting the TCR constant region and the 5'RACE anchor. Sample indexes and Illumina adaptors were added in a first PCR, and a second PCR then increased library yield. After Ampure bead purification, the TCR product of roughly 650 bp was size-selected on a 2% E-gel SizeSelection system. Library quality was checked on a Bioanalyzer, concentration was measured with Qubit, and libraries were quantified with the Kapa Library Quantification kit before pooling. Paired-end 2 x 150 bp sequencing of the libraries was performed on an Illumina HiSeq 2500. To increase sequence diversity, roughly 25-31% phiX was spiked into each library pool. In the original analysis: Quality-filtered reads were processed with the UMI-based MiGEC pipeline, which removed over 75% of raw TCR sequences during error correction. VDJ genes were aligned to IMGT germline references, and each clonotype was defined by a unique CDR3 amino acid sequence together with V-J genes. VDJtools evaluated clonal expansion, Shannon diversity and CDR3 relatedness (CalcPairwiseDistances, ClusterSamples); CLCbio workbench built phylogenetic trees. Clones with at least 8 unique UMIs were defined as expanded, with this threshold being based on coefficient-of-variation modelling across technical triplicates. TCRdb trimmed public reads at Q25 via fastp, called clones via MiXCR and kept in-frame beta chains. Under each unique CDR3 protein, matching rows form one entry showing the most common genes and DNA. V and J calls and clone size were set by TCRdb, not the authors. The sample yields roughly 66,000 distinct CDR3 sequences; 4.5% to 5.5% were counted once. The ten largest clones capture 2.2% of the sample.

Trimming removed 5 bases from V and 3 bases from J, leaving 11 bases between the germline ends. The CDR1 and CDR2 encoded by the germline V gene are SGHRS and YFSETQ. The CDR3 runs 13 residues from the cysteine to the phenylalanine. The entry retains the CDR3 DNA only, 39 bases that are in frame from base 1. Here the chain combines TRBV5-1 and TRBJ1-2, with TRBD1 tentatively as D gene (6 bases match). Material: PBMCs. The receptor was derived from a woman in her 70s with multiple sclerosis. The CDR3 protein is CASRVQGDYGYTF. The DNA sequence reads TGCGCCAGCAGAGTACAGGGTGACTATGGCTACACCTTC.